These 5 T cell receptor beta chains came from one sample sequenced in a study of vaccination and CD4 T cells after COVID-19. No antigens are known for them. Treatment given: roughly nine-day PBMC culture with coronavirus spike peptide pools or control peptides (ViraFEST assay). The Oncomine TCR Beta short-read assay was applied to DNA of cultured CD4+ T cells. MiXCR, applied by TCRdb to the PCR reads, yields one record per CDR3 protein. The sample carries roughly 15,000 distinct CDR3 sequences, roughly 52% recorded once. The sequencing sample was made of CD4+ T cells from blood, cultured in vitro. These receptor sequences come from a human donor who had recovered from COVID-19.

The CDR3 sequence is CASSARQGQPQHF. The CDR3 DNA is TGTGCCAGCAGCGCCCGACAGGGTCAGCCCCAGCATTTT. The chain employs TRBV7-3 and TRBJ1-5, with TRBD1 matching over 7 bases. This CDR3 has 13 amino acids. Germline CDR1 and CDR2: SGHTA and FQGTGA. Losses at the gene ends were 5 bases for V and 6 bases for J; bases not matched to a gene: 4.

This clonotype was detected only a few times. CDR3 bases: TGTGCCAGCAGTTACTTTCGAGCGGGACACAATGAGCAGTTCTTC. As protein: CASSYFRAGHNEQFF. This sequence joins TRBV6-5 and TRBJ2-1, with 7 bases fitting TRBD2. The CDR3 contains 15 residues. V lost 1 base to trimming and J lost 5 bases; unmatched junction nucleotides: 5. The germline V gene encodes CDR1 MNHEY and CDR2 SVGAGI.

V and J are TRBV20-1 and TRBJ2-1; 14 bases fit TRBD2. This CDR3 has 15 residues. Per the germline V gene, CDR1 is DFQATT and CDR2 is SNEGSKA (reference sequence). After removal of 5 bases from V and 6 bases from J, the junction contained 6 bases not matched to a gene. Written as DNA, the CDR3 is TGCAGTGCTCGCCTGGGGACTAGCGGGAGCAATGAGCAGTTCTTC. Translated: CSARLGTSGSNEQFF.

This chain joins TRBV10-3 and TRBJ1-6, with D perhaps matching TRBD1 (5 bases). Trimming pared 7 bases from V and 7 bases from J, leaving 14 bases between. The CDR3 loop spans 14 amino acids. Germline-derived CDR1 and CDR2 are ENHRY and SYGVKD. CDR3 bases: TGTGCCATCACCAGGGACCTCCAAAATTCACCCCTCCACTTT. It encodes CAITRDLQNSPLHF.

This chain uses TRBV10-1 with TRBJ2-3; maybe TRBD1 (5 bases). With 0 bases removed from V and 6 bases from J, the gap between germline ends came to 13 bases. Germline loops: CDR1 WNHNN, CDR2 SYGVQD (reference sequence). The CDR3 is 15 residues long. CDR3 residues: CASSESRGLGDTQYF. Written as DNA, the CDR3 is TGCGCCAGCAGTGAGTCAAGGGGCCTCGGGGATACGCAGTATTTT.